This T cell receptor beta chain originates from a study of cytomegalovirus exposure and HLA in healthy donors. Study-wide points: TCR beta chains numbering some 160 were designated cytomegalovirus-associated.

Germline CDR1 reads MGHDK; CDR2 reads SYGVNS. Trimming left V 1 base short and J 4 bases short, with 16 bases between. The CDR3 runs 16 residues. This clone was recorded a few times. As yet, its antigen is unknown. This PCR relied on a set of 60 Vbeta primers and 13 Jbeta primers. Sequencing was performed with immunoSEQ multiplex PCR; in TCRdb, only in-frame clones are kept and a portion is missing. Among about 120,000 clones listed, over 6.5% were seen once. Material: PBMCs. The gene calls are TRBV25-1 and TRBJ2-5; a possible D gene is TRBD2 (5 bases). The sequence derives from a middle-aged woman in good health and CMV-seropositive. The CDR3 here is CASSEWRFRVGETQYF. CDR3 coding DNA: TGTGCCAGCAGTGAATGGAGGTTTAGGGTTGGAGAGACCCAGTACTTC.